This T cell receptor beta chain was identified in a study of cytomegalovirus exposure and HLA in healthy donors. A multiplex PCR was run with 60 Vbeta primers and 13 Jbeta primers. Repertoires were generated with immunoSEQ multiplex PCR, while TCRdb's copy carries only in-frame clones and drops some. The sample includes about 160,000 clones, 85% seen only once; the top ten take roughly 2.1%. Sequencing input: PBMCs. This sequence originates from a man younger than 30 in good health and CMV-seropositive.

The CDR3 sequence: CARAPGGASTDTQYF. The CDR3 DNA is TGTGCCAGAGCCCCCGGGGGTGCTAGCACAGATACGCAGTATTTT. V usage is TRBV2 and J usage is TRBJ2-3; tentative D call: TRBD2 (6 bases). This CDR3 is 15 amino acids long. Per the germline V gene, CDR1 is SNHLY and CDR2 is FYNNEI. V was clipped by 9 bases and J by 0 bases, with 16 bases between them.